This TCR beta chain appears in the sequencing data of a study of T-cell memory formation after mild COVID-19. TCRdb passed the 5' RACE reads through MiXCR, listing each CDR3 protein once. The table records more than 400,000 distinct CDR3 sequences, 18% of them present only once. General observations from the study: CD4/CD8 balance characterized clones contracting day 15 to 85, and CD4+ skew characterized later expanders. CD4+ contracting clones lay mainly in CM and EM, CD8+ ones in EMRA.

This clonotype showed up just a few times. Antigen unknown. A read error may account for a junction end that differs from germline. The sequenced material came from PBMCs or a T cell subset sorted from them (not recorded which). The sequence derives from an adult woman who had mild COVID-19 (a few samples of this study predate the infection). Cell type and time point are not known.

In DNA, the CDR3 is TGTGCTAGCAGTCCCCCCGAGGGAGGAGAGACCCAGTACTTC. Translation: CASSPPEGGETQYF. V is TRBV7-7 and J is TRBJ2-5; TRBD2 might be the D (6 bases). The CDR3 sequence is 14 residues long. CDR1 and CDR2 (germline): SSHAT, FNYEAQ (reference sequence).